This T cell receptor (beta chain) was captured by sequencing in a study of T cells in Graves' hyperthyroidism and ophthalmopathy. Researchers amplified the TCR beta CDR3 regions from RNA transcripts. The HTBI primer set was used in a first-round RT-PCR of the TCR CDR3. MiXCR, run by TCRdb on the multiplex PCR reads, gives a single entry per CDR3 protein. The sample consists of around 620,000 distinct CDR3 sequences, about half of them appearing once. Trimming removed 2 bases at V and 7 bases at J, with 9 bases between. Germline CDR1 reads SEHNR; CDR2 reads FQNEAQ (reference sequence). The CDR3 has 14 residues.

This chain uses TRBV7-9 with TRBJ1-6; D remains ambiguous. The receptor comes from an adult woman with Graves' disease, either hyperthyroidism or ophthalmopathy (not recorded which). Specimen: peripheral blood or thyroid tissue (not recorded which). Here the CDR3 reads CASSLRRANSPLHF. The CDR3 nucleotides are TGTGCCAGCAGCTTAAGGAGAGCGAATTCACCCCTCCACTTT.